This T cell receptor beta chain was identified during a study of T-cell memory formation after mild COVID-19. TCRdb used MiXCR to reprocess the 5' RACE reads, holding one entry per CDR3 protein. The table has about 58,000 distinct CDR3 sequences, roughly 25% seen once. The CDR3 covers 15 residues. Germline CDR1 and CDR2: SGHRS and YFSETQ. The V segment lost 5 bases and the J segment 0 bases; nucleotides outside the gene matches: 5. The TCR comes from a young man who had mild COVID-19 (a few samples of this study predate the infection). Cell type and time point are not known. Source material: PBMCs or a T cell subset sorted from them (not recorded which). The chain joins TRBV5-1 to TRBJ2-3, with 8 bases that match TRBD1. The CDR3 nucleotides are TGCGCCAGCAGGGCTACAGGGGGTAGCACAGATACGCAGTATTTT. Protein product: CASRATGGSTDTQYF.